This T cell receptor beta chain was obtained from a study of T cells in localized non-small cell lung cancer. Study findings and constraints: Median detection of top 100 tumor clones in adjacent lung was approximately 50 clones.

Produced via immunoSEQ multiplex PCR; TCRdb's table is partial and in-frame only. The sample records fewer than 15,000 clones, approximately 83% being singletons. A single count supports this clone. Its antigen is unknown. The trim removed 4 bases at V and 5 bases at J, leaving 9 bases unmatched. From germline, CDR1 is SGHRS and CDR2 YFSETQ. The CDR3 is 17 amino acids. This chain connects TRBV5-1 to TRBJ2-2; 12 positions match TRBD2. This receptor was taken from an older female donor with stage I squamous cell lung carcinoma. The sample here was peripheral blood, taken before any cancer treatment. The CDR3 coding sequence is TGCGCCAGCAGCCCAGCCGAGACTAGCGGGGGTACCGGGGAGCTGTTTTTT. As protein: CASSPAETSGGTGELFF.